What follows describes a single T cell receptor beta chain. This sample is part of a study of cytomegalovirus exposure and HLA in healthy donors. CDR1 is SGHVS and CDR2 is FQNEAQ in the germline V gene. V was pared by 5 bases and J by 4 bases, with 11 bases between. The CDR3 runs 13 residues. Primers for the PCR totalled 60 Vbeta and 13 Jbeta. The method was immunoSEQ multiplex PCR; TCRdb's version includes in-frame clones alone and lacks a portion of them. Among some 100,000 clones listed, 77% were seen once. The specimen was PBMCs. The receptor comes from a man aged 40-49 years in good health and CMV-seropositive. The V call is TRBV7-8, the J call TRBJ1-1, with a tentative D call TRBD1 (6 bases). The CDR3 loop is CASSLGQSTEAFF. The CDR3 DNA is TGTGCCAGCAGCCTTGGACAGAGCACTGAAGCTTTCTTT.